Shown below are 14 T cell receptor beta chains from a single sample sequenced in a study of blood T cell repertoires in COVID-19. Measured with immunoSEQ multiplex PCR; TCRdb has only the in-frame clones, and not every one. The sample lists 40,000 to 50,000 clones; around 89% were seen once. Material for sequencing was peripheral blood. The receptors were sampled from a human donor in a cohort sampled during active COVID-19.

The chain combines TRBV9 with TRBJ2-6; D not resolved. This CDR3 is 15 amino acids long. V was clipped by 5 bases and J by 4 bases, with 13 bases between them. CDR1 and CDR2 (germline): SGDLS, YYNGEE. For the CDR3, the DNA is TGTGCCAGCAGTGGATGGGCCAACGGGGCCAACGTCCTGACTTTC. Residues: CASSGWANGANVLTF.

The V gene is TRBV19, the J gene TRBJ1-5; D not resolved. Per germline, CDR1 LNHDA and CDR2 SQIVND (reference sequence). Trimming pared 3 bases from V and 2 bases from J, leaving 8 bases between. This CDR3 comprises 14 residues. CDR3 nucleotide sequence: TGTGCCAGTAGTATCGGGGTGGGCAATCAGCCCCAGCATTTT. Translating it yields CASSIGVGNQPQHF.

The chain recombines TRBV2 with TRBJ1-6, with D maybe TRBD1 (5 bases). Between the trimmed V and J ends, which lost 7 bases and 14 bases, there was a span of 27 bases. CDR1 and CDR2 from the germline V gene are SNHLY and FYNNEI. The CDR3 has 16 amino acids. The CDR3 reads CASIGAGRDGILALHF. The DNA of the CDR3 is TGTGCCAGCATTGGGGCGGGGCGTGACGGCATCTTGGCCCTCCACTTT.

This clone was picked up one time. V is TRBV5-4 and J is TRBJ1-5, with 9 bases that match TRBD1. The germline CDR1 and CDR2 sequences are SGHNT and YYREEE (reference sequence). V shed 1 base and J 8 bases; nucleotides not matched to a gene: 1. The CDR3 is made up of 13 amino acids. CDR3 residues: CASSLTGGEPQHF. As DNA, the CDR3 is TGTGCCAGCAGCTTGACAGGGGGCGAGCCCCAGCATTTT.

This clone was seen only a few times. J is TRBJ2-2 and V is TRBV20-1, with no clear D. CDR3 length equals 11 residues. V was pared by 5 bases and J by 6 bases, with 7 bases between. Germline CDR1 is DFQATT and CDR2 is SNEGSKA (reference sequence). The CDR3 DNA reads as TGCAGTGCTTACTCATCCGGGGAGCTGTTTTTT. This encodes CSAYSSGELFF.

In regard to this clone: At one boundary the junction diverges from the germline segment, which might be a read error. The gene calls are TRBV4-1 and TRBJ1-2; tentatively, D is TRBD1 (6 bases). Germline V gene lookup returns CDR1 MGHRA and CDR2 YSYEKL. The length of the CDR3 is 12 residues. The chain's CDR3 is CASSQEQGPQHF. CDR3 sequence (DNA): TGCGCCAGCAGCCAAGAACAGGGCCCACAACACTTC.

The CDR3 DNA reads TGTGCCAGCTCACCATCACTAGCGGGAGACACCGGGGAGCTGTTTTTT. It is translated as CASSPSLAGDTGELFF. The rearrangement uses TRBV18 and TRBJ2-2; TRBD2 agrees at 11 bases. The CDR3 length is 16 residues. J was trimmed by 3 bases and V by 2 bases; bases with no gene match: 2. Germline V CDR1 and CDR2: KGHSH, LQKENI.

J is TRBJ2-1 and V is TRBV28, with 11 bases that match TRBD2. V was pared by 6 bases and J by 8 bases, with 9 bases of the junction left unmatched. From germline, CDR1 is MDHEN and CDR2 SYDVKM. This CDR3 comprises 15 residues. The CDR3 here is CASRRTSGRAHEQFF. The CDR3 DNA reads TGTGCCAGCAGACGTACTAGCGGGAGAGCCCATGAGCAGTTCTTC.

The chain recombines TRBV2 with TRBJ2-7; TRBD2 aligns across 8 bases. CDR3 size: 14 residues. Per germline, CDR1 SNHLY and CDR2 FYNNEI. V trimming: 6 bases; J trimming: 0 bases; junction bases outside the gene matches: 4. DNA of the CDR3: TGTGCCAGCAGCGGACTAGCCAGCTCCTACGAGCAGTACTTC. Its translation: CASSGLASSYEQYF. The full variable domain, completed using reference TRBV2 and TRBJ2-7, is EPEVTQTPSHQVTQMGQEVILRCVPISNHLYFYWYRQILGQKVEFLVSFYNNEISEKSEIFDDQFSVERPDGSNFTLKIRSTKLEDSAMYFCASSGLASSYEQYFGPGTRLTVT.

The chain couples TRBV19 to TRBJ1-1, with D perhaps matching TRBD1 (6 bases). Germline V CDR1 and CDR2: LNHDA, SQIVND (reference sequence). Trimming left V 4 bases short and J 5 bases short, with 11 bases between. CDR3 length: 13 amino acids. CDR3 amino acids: CASSSGGRTEAFF. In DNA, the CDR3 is TGTGCCAGTAGTAGTGGGGGCCGGACTGAAGCTTTCTTT.

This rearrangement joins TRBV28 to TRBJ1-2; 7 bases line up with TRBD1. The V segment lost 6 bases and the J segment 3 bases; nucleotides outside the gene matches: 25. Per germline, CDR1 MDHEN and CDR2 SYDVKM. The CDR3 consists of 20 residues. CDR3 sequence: CASSRLGTGAIYSQDYGYTF. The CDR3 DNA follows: TGTGCCAGCAGCCGCCTCGGTACAGGGGCTATTTATTCTCAGGACTATGGCTACACCTTC.

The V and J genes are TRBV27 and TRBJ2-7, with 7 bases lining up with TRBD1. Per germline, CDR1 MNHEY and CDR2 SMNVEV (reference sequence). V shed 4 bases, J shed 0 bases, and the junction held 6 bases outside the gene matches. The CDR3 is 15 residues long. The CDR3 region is CASSYRQGASYEQYF. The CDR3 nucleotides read TGTGCCAGCAGTTACCGACAGGGTGCCTCCTACGAGCAGTACTTC.

CDR3 in amino acids: CASSHRDRDRYEQYF. The CDR3 DNA reads as TGTGCCAGCAGCCACCGAGACAGGGACCGCTACGAGCAGTACTTC. The rearrangement joins TRBV7-9 to TRBJ2-7, with TRBD1 matching 7 bases. Trimming removed 5 bases from V and 3 bases from J; junction bases left unmatched: 10. Germline V gene lookup returns CDR1 SEHNR and CDR2 FQNEAQ (reference sequence). This CDR3 region has 15 residues.

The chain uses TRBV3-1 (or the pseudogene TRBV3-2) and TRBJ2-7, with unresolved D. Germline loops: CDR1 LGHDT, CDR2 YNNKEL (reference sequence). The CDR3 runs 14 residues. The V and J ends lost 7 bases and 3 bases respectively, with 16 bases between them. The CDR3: CASTPSATNYEQYF. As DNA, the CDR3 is TGTGCCAGCACCCCGAGCGCTACTAACTACGAGCAGTACTTC.